A few counts support the clone carrying this TCR beta chain. Its matching antigen is unknown. This record belongs to a study of early T cells in non-severe SARS-CoV-2 infection. About the study: Whole-blood bulk RNA, unsorted, was sequenced, and chains were unpaired. Study-wide results and caveats: Anti-spike CD8 responses were favored in VDJdb matching, and private and CD4 specificities were missed.

Individual cDNA molecules carried attached unique molecular identifiers. TCRdb used MiXCR to reprocess the 5' RACE reads, holding one entry per CDR3 protein. The table includes about 50,000 distinct CDR3 sequences, 6.2% detected once. V gave up 0 bases and J gave up 4 bases, with 3 bases separating them. Germline CDR1 and CDR2: LGHNA and YSLEER. The CDR3 length is 12 residues. The material was whole blood, obtained at baseline. The sequence derives from an adult who was a healthcare worker with PCR-confirmed SARS-CoV-2 infection or an uninfected control (not recorded which). The chain couples TRBV4-3 to TRBJ1-2, with D unresolved. For the CDR3, the DNA is TGCGCCAGCAGCCAAGAAGGCTATGGCTACACCTTC. Translation gives CASSQEGYGYTF.